The 19 T cell receptor beta chains presented below share a single source sample, sequenced in a study of CD8+ T cells in alopecia areata. Investigators isolated RNA and reverse transcribed it into cDNA to act as the sequencing template. Measured with immunoSEQ multiplex PCR; TCRdb has only the in-frame clones, and not every one. The table shows over 200,000 clones, with approximately 52% occurring only once. Specimen: CD4+ T cells sorted from blood, collected at week 0. The receptors come from a human donor with alopecia areata.

V is TRBV7-8 and J is TRBJ1-1, with D maybe TRBD1 (5 bases). This CDR3 comprises 13 residues. Per germline, CDR1 SGHVS and CDR2 FQNEAQ. The germline V and J ends were trimmed by 5 bases and 9 bases, with 16 bases remaining between them. The CDR3 loop reads CASSGQNLDKAFF. Written as DNA, the CDR3 is TGTGCCAGCAGCGGACAAAATCTTGATAAAGCTTTCTTT.

The rearrangement uses TRBV27 and TRBJ1-5; TRBD1 matches 9 bases. Germline lookup yields CDR1 MNHEY and CDR2 SMNVEV (reference sequence). The CDR3 has 12 residues. V was clipped by 10 bases and J by 5 bases; unmatched bases: 3. The CDR3 DNA sequence: TGTGCCACGCGGACAGGGGATCAGCCCCAGCATTTT. Its protein is CATRTGDQPQHF.

The chain employs TRBV6-5 and TRBJ2-3; no clear D gene. Trimming took 7 bases from V and 3 from J, leaving 17 bases between them. CDR3 length: 15 amino acids. Looked up from germline, CDR1 is MNHEY and CDR2 is SVGAGI. The CDR3 loop is CASTPSGRATDTQYF. CDR3 DNA: TGTGCCAGCACCCCATCCGGCCGTGCGACAGATACGCAGTATTTT.

This clone came up a few times. The rearrangement uses TRBV7-3 and TRBJ2-7, with 8 bases that match TRBD1. The germline gives CDR1 SGHTA, CDR2 FQGTGA. The trim removed 5 bases at V and 3 bases at J, leaving 6 bases unmatched. CDR3 size: 14 residues. For the CDR3, the DNA is TGTGCCAGCAGCCCTTCCGGACAGGGCTACGAGCAGTACTTC. The encoded protein is CASSPSGQGYEQYF. The whole variable domain, filled in from reference TRBV7-3 and TRBJ2-7, reads GAGVSQTPSNKVTEKGKYVELRCDPISGHTALYWYRQSLGQGPEFLIYFQGTGAADDSGLPNDRFFAVRPEGSVSTLKIQRTERGDSAVYLCASSPSGQGYEQYFGPGTRLTVT.

The rearrangement joins TRBV6-5 to TRBJ2-3; 7 nucleotides agree with TRBD2. V was pared by 2 bases and J by 8 bases, with 1 base of the junction left unmatched. Germline V CDR1 and CDR2: MNHEY, SVGAGI. The CDR3 runs 12 residues. In DNA, the CDR3 is TGTGCCAGCAGTTACACGGGAGGTACGCAGTATTTT. This translates into CASSYTGGTQYF.

The chain carries TRBV7-8 and TRBJ2-1, with TRBD2 matching over 9 bases. CDR1 is SGHVS and CDR2 is FQNEAQ in the germline V gene. The CDR3 extends over 14 amino acids. J lost 7 bases, V lost 1 base, and 2 bases had no gene match. The CDR3 sequence: CASSLGLAGNEQFF. The CDR3 bases are TGTGCCAGCAGCTTAGGCCTAGCGGGGAATGAGCAGTTCTTC.

This chain uses TRBV5-1 with TRBJ2-7, with TRBD1 matching over 9 bases. Trimming at V came to 1 base and at J to 3 bases, leaving 8 bases not matched to a gene. The V gene's germline CDR1 is SGHRS and CDR2 YFSETQ. The CDR3 consists of 16 residues. CDR3 protein: CASSLYGTGIGYEQYF. The CDR3 nucleotides are TGCGCCAGCAGCTTGTACGGGACAGGGATAGGCTACGAGCAGTACTTC.

The chain recombines TRBV6-6 with TRBJ1-2, with D perhaps matching TRBD1 (6 bases). V was clipped by 7 bases and J by 6 bases, with 18 bases between them. This CDR3 is 14 amino acids long. Germline CDR1 and CDR2: MNHNY and SVGAGI (reference sequence). The CDR3 DNA follows: TGTGCCAGCACCAACCCCCCGGGGGCCGATGGCTACACCTTC. Translated: CASTNPPGADGYTF.

CDR3 loop: CASSPRGASTMNTEAFF. The CDR3 DNA follows: TGCGCCAGCAGCCCCCGGGGAGCCTCAACCATGAACACTGAAGCTTTCTTT. V is TRBV5-1 and J is TRBJ1-1; D gene uncertain. Trimming left V 4 bases short and J 0 bases short, with 19 bases between. This CDR3 spans 17 amino acids. Germline CDR1 reads SGHRS; CDR2 reads YFSETQ.

This chain links TRBV6-5 with TRBJ2-5; no definite D call. V dropped 8 bases and J dropped 1 base, with 11 bases sitting between them. CDR1 is MNHEY and CDR2 is SVGAGI in the germline V gene. The CDR3 has 13 residues. The CDR3 region is CASRRTGQETQYF. The CDR3 DNA sequence: TGTGCCAGCCGCCGGACCGGCCAAGAGACCCAGTACTTC.

The V gene is TRBV4-1, the J gene TRBJ2-3, with 9 nucleotides matching TRBD1. CDR3 length: 15 residues. Unmatched junction bases numbered 10, after V lost 5 bases and J lost 7 bases. Germline-derived CDR1 and CDR2 are MGHRA and YSYEKL. The CDR3 nucleotides are TGCGCCAGCAGCTCCCACGGGACAGGGATGAATACGCAGTATTTT. Its translation: CASSSHGTGMNTQYF.

This chain links TRBV6-6 with TRBJ2-5; 10 nucleotides agree with TRBD2. V shed 1 base and J 5 bases; nucleotides not matched to a gene: 4. This CDR3 comprises 15 residues. CDR1 is MNHNY, CDR2 SVGAGI, per germline (reference sequence). The CDR3 here is CASSYFGLAAETQYF. As DNA, the CDR3 is TGTGCCAGCAGTTACTTCGGACTAGCGGCGGAGACCCAGTACTTC.

The rearrangement joins TRBV4-1 to TRBJ1-1; D remains unclear. CDR1 is MGHRA, CDR2 YSYEKL, per germline. The V gene lost 6 bases and the J gene lost 1 base, with 12 bases spanning the gap. The length of the CDR3 is 14 residues. As DNA, the CDR3 is TGCGCCAGCAGTCGTTATGGACCGAACACTGAAGCTTTCTTT. Residues: CASSRYGPNTEAFF.

The J gene is TRBJ1-2, the V gene TRBV2; D remains unclear. The CDR3 consists of 12 residues. Between the trimmed V and J ends, which lost 6 bases and 5 bases, there was a span of 10 bases. Germline assignment: CDR1 SNHLY and CDR2 FYNNEI. CDR3 in amino acids: CASRAREYGYTF. The CDR3 DNA sequence: TGTGCCAGCAGGGCCCGGGAGTATGGCTACACCTTC.

This chain joins TRBV2 and TRBJ1-2; unclear D gene. Looked up from germline, CDR1 is SNHLY and CDR2 is FYNNEI. The V end lost 3 bases, the J end lost 4 bases, and 6 bases lay between the germline ends. The CDR3 runs to 12 residues. The CDR3 coding sequence is TGTGCCAGCAGTGACGATTCCTATGGCTACACCTTC. This translates into CASSDDSYGYTF.

This chain uses TRBV5-1 with TRBJ2-7; D not certain. Germline lookup yields CDR1 SGHRS and CDR2 YFSETQ. The CDR3 is made up of 15 amino acids. The V end was cut by 3 bases, the J end by 0 bases, with 13 bases between. Here the CDR3 reads CASSSSALSSYEQYF. CDR3 DNA: TGCGCCAGCAGCTCCTCGGCCCTTAGCTCCTACGAGCAGTACTTC. The whole variable domain, filled in from reference TRBV5-1 and TRBJ2-7, reads KAGVTQTPRYLIKTRGQQVTLSCSPISGHRSVSWYQQTPGQGLQFLFEYFSETQRNKGNFPGRFSGRQFSNSRSEMNVSTLELGDSALYLCASSSSALSSYEQYFGPGTRLTVT.

V and J are TRBV9 and TRBJ2-7, with unresolved D. The germline gives CDR1 SGDLS, CDR2 YYNGEE. CDR3 length: 13 residues. Trimming stripped 0 bases from V and 3 bases from J, with 7 bases between. CDR3 loop: CASSVEVSYEQYF. As DNA, the CDR3 is TGTGCCAGCAGCGTAGAGGTGAGCTACGAGCAGTACTTC. The full variable domain, completed using reference TRBV9 and TRBJ2-7, is DSGVTQTPKHLITATGQRVTLRCSPRSGDLSVYWYQQSLDQGLQFLIQYYNGEERAKGNILERFSAQQFPDLHSELNLSSLELGDSALYFCASSVEVSYEQYFGPGTRLTVT.

CDR3 in DNA: TGTGCCAGCAGCCTAGGACGACTAGCGGGAGGGTCTTTCAGCACAGATACGCAGTATTTT. It translates to CASSLGRLAGGSFSTDTQYF. The V and J genes are TRBV7-8 and TRBJ2-3; 14 nucleotides match TRBD2. This CDR3 region has 20 residues. Per germline, CDR1 SGHVS and CDR2 FQNEAQ. V lost 5 bases and J lost 0; bases outside the gene matches: 13.

This clone was counted a few times. The chain employs TRBV29-1 and TRBJ2-3; 9 bases match TRBD2. CDR1 is SQVTM and CDR2 is ANQGSEA in the germline V gene. The V segment lost 3 bases and the J segment 6 bases; nucleotides outside the gene matches: 4. CDR3 length: 13 residues. The CDR3 reads CSVEAGGVDTQYF. The CDR3 DNA reads TGCAGCGTTGAGGCGGGAGGGGTGGATACGCAGTATTTT.